The TCR beta chain described here comes from a study of control samples from healthy donors and cancer patients. This CDR3 has 15 residues. V lost 0 bases, J lost 3 bases, and 13 bases lay in between. CDR1 and CDR2 (germline): SGDLS, YYNGEE. TCRdb keeps only in-frame clones here, not all; method: immunoSEQ multiplex PCR. The data show under 75,000 clones, less than 95% seen once. The sequence was obtained from a woman between 50 and 59 years old with colorectal cancer. The material sequenced was PBMCs. This chain joins TRBV9 and TRBJ2-7; possibly TRBD1 for D (6 bases). The CDR3 DNA reads TGTGCCAGCAGCGTAGCCCAGGGGTATTACTACGAGCAGTACTTC. Its translation: CASSVAQGYYYEQYF.